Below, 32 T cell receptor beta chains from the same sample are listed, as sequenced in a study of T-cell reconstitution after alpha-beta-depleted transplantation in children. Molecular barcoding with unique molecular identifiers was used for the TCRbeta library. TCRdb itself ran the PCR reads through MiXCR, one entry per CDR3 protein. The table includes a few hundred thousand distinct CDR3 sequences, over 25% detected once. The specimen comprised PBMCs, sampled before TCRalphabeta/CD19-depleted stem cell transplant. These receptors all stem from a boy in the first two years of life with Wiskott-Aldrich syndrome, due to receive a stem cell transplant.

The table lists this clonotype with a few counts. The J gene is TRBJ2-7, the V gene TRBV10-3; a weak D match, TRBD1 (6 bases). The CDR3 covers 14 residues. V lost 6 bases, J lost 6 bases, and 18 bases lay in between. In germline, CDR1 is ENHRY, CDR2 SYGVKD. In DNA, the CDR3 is TGTGCCATCAGGTATCAACAGGGTGTTGGCGAGCAGTACTTC. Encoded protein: CAIRYQQGVGEQYF.

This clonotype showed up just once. CDR3 nucleotides: TGCGCCAGCGCAAAAGGATGGTCTAGCGGGAGAGGGGCCTACAATGAGCAGTTCTTC. Translating gives CASAKGWSSGRGAYNEQFF. This chain connects TRBV10-2 to TRBJ2-1, with 10 bases matching TRBD2. The ends lost 8 bases at V and 2 bases at J; junction bases unmatched: 18. Germline CDR1 reads WSHSY; CDR2 reads SAAADI. The CDR3 consists of 19 residues.

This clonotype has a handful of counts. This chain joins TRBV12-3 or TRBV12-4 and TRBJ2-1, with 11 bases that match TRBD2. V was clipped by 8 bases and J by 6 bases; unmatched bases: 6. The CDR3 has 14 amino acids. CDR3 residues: CASGGLADRNEQFF. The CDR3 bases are TGTGCCAGCGGGGGACTAGCGGACCGCAATGAGCAGTTCTTC.

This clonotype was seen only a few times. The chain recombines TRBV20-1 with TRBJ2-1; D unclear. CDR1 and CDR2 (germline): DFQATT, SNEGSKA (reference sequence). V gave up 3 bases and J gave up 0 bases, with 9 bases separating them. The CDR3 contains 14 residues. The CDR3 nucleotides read TGCAGTGCTAGTTGGCGGAGCTCCTACAATGAGCAGTTCTTC. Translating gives CSASWRSSYNEQFF.

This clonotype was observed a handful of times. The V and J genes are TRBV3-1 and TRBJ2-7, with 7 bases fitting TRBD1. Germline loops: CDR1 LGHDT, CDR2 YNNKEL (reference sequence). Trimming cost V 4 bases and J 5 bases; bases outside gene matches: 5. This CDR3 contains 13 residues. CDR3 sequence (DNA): TGTGCCAGCAGCCCCGACAGGGAACACGAGCAGTACTTC. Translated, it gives CASSPDREHEQYF.

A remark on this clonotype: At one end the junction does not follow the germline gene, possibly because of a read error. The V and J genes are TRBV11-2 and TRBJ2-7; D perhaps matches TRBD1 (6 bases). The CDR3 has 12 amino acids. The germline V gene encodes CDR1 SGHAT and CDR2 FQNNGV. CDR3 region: CASSPNHRENDF. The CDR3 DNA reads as TGTGCCAGCAGCCCGAACCACAGGGAAAATGACTTC.

The CDR3 sequence is CASRRDADTQYF. The CDR3 DNA reads TGTGCCAGCAGGCGAGACGCAGATACGCAGTATTTT. J is TRBJ2-3 and V is TRBV7-6; D gene uncertain. Trimming took 6 bases from V and 4 from J, leaving 8 bases between them. CDR3 length: 12 residues. Germline loops: CDR1 SGHVS, CDR2 FNYEAQ.

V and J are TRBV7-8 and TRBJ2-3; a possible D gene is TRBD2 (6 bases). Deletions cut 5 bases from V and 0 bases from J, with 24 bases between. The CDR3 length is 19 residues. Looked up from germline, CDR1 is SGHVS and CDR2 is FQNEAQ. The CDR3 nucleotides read TGTGCCAGCAGCGAGGGACGGGAGATGAGGAGCGGTAGCACAGATACGCAGTATTTT. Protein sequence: CASSEGREMRSGSTDTQYF.

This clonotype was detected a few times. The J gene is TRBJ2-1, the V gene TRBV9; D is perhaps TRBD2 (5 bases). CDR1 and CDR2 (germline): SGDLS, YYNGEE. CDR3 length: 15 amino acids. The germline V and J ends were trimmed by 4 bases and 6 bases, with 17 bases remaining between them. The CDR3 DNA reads TGTGCCAGCAGCTCAAGCGGAGCCCCCCTCAATGAGCAGTTCTTC. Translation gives CASSSSGAPLNEQFF.

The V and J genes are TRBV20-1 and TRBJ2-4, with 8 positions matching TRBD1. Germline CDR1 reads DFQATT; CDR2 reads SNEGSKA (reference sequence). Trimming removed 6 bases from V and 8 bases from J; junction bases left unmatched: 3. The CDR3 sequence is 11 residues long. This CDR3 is CSADREDIQYF. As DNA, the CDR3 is TGCAGTGCGGACAGGGAGGACATTCAGTACTTC.

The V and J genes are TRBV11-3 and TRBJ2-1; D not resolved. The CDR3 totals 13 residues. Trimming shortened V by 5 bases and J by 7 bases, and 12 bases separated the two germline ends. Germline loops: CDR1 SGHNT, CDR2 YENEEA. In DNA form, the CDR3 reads TGTGCCAGCAGCCGTAATTTAGGGAATGAGCAGTTCTTC. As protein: CASSRNLGNEQFF.

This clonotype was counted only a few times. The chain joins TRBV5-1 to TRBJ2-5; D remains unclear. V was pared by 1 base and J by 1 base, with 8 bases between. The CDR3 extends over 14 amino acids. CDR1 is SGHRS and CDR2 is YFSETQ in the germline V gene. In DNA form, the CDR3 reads TGCGCCAGCAGCTTGATGGCAGTCCAAGAGACCCAGTACTTC. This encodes CASSLMAVQETQYF.

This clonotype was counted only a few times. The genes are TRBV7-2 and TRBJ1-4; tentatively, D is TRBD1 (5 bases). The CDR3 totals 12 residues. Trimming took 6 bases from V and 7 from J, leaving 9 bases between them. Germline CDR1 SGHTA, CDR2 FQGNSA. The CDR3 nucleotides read TGTGCCAGCAGTCCGGGGGGTGAAAAACTGTTTTTT. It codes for CASSPGGEKLFF.

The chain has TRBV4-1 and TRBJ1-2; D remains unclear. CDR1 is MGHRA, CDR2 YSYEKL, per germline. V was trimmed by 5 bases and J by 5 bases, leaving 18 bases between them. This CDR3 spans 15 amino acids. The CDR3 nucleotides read TGCGCCAGCAGCACCCTTCAAGAGGGAGGGTATGGCTACACCTTC. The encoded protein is CASSTLQEGGYGYTF.

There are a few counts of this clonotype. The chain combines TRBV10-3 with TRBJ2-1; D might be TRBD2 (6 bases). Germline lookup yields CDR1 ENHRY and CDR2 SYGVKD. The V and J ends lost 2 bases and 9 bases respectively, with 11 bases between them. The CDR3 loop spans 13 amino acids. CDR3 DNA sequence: TGTGCCATCAGTGAGGTCGAGGAGGGTGAGCAGTTCTTC. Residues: CAISEVEEGEQFF.

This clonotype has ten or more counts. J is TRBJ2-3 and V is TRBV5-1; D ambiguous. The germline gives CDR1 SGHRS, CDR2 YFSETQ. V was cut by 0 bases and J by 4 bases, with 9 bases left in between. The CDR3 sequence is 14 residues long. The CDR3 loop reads CASSLVGIPDTQYF. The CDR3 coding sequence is TGCGCCAGCAGCTTGGTGGGCATCCCAGATACGCAGTATTTT.

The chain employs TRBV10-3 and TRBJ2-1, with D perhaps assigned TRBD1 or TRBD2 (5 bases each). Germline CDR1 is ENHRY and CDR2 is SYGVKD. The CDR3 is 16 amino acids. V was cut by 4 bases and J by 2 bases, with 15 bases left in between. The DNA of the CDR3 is TGTGCCATCAGTGGGGCAGGGAAGGGACCCTACAATGAGCAGTTCTTC. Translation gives CAISGAGKGPYNEQFF.

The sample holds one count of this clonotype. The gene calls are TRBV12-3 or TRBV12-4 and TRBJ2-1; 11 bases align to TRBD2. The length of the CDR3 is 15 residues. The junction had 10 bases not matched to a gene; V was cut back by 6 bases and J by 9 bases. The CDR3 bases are TGTGCCAGCAGGTCAGGACTAGCGGGTTTCCGTGAGCAGTTCTTC. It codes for CASRSGLAGFREQFF.

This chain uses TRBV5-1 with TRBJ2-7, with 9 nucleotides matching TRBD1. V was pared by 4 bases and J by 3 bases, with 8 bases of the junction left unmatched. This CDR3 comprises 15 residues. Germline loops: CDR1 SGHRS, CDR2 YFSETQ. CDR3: CASSEDRGPYYEQYF. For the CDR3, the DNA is TGCGCCAGCAGCGAGGACAGGGGACCCTACTACGAGCAGTACTTC.

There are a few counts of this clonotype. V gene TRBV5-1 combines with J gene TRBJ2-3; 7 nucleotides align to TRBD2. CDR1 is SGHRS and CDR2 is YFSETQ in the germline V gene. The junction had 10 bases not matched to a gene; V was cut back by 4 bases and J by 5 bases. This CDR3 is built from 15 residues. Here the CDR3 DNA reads TGCGCCAGCAGCCACTCCGTGGCGGGAGAAGATACGCAGTATTTT. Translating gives CASSHSVAGEDTQYF.

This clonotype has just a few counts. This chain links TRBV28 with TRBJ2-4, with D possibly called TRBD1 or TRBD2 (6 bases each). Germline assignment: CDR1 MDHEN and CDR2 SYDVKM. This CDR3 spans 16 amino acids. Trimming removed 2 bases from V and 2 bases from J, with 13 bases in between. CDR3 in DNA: TGTGCCAGCAGTTTAATGGGGGGCCCGTCCAAAAACATTCAGTACTTC. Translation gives CASSLMGGPSKNIQYF.

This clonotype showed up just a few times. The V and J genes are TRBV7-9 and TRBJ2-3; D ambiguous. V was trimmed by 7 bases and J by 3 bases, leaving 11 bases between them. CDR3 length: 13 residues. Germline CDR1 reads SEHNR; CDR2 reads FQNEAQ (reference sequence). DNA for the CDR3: TGTGCCAGCATCCCCTACGGTACAGATACGCAGTATTTT. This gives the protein CASIPYGTDTQYF.

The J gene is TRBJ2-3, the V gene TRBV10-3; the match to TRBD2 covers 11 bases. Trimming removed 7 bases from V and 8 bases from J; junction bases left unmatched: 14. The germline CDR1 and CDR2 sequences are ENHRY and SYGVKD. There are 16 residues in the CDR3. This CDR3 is CAINPGLAVGRGTQYF. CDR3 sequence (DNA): TGTGCCATCAATCCGGGACTAGCGGTCGGTCGCGGTACGCAGTATTTT.

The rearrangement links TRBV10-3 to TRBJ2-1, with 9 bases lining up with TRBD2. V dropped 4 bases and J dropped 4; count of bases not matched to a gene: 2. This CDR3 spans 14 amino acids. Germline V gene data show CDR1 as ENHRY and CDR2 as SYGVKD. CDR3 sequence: CAISGAGGYNEQFF. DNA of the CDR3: TGTGCCATCAGTGGAGCGGGAGGTTACAATGAGCAGTTCTTC.

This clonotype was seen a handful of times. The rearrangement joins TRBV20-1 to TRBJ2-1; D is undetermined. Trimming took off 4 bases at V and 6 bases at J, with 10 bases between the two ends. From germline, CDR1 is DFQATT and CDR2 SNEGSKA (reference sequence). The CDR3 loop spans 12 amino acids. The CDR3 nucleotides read TGCAGTGCTAAACTTTGGGGCAATGAGCAGTTCTTC. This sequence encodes CSAKLWGNEQFF.

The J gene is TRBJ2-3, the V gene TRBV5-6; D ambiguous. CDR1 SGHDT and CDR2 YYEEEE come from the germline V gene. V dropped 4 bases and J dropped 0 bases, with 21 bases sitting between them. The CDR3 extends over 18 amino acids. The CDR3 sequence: CASSGYAEHLLSTDTQYF. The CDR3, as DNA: TGTGCCAGCAGCGGGTATGCAGAGCACCTACTTAGCACAGATACGCAGTATTTT.

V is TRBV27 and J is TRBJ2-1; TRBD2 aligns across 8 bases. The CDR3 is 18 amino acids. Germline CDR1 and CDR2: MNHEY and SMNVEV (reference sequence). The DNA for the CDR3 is TGTACCATCAGTTTAATTAGGCTAGCGGGCAACTTGGGAGATGAGCAGTTCTTC. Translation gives CTISLIRLAGNLGDEQFF.

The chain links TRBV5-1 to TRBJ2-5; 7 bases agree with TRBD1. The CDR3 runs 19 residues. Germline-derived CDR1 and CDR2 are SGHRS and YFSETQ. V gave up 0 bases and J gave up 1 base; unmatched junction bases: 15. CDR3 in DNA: TGCGCCAGCAGCTTGGGGTACAGGGGTGGGGTACCAATCCAAGAGACCCAGTACTTC. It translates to CASSLGYRGGVPIQETQYF.

The CDR3 DNA sequence: TGTGCCAGCAGTTCAGAGCGCAATGAGCAGTTCTTC. As protein: CASSSERNEQFF. The chain employs TRBV12-3 or TRBV12-4 and TRBJ2-1; the D is unclear. The ends were cut back, 4 bases at V and 6 bases at J, with 7 bases in the middle. The CDR3 sequence is 12 residues long.

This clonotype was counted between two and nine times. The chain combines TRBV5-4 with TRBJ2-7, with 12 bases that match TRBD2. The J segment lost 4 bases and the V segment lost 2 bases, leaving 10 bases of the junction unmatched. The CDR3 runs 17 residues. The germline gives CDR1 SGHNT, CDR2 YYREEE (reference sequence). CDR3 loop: CASSFRSSGRAGYEQYF. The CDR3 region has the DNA TGTGCCAGCAGCTTTCGATCTAGCGGGAGGGCCGGATACGAGCAGTACTTC.

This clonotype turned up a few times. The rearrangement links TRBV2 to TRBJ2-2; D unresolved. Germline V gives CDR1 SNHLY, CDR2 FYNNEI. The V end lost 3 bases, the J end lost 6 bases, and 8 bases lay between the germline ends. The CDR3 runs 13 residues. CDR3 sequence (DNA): TGTGCCAGCAGTGATATGGTCGCCGGGGAGCTGTTTTTT. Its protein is CASSDMVAGELFF.

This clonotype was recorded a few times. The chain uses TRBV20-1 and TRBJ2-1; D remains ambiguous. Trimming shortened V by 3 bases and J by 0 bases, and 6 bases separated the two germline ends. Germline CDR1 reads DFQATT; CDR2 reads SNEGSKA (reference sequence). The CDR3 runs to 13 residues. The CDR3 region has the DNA TGCAGTGCTAGGGGGTACTCCTACAATGAGCAGTTCTTC. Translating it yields CSARGYSYNEQFF.